The entry below gives a single T cell receptor beta chain sequence along with its context. Its specific antigen is unknown. Per-base quality was not reported, and no clone a single base away is much larger than it. The source of the sample is a study of blood T cell repertoires in COVID-19 (dated by TCRdb to 2020 to 2021). Background for the entire study: Collaborator samples came from the United States, Italy and Spain and covered acute and convalescent phases of COVID-19. Deeply sampled blood TCRbeta repertoires from subjects exposed to, actively infected with, or recovered from COVID-19 were included in the dataset. The repertoires were made available in a free public database intended to serve as a resource for research on the immune response to SARS-CoV-2. HLA class I and class II types, where available, came from metadata supplied by the sample provider rather than from assay-based typing. The prospective study material was composed of cDNA or gDNA derived from T cells, B-cell-depleted T cells, or PBMCs. Sample metadata almost always included a de-identified subject ID, COVID-19 status, age in years and sex. The samples were drawn from two sources: the first 160 participants of the ongoing ImmuneRACE study, and fewer than 1,500 subjects contributed by 6 global collaborators. The paper as a whole reports these results and caveats: The quantity of clinical and demographic metadata differed by source and by participant and was supplied without curation.

The immunoSEQ Assay, a bias-controlled multiplex PCR, was used to amplify TCRbeta CDR3 regions from genomic DNA. Regarding the original processing steps: The number of nucleated cells in each sample was estimated by amplification of reference gene primers within the assay. To quantify the absolute abundance of each unique TCRbeta CDR3 rearrangement, sequence reads were collapsed and filtered. For each sample, productive Simpson clonality was calculated by taking the square root of Simpson's diversity index across productive rearrangements. Drawn from immuneACCESS, this table holds only the in-frame rearrangements with V and J called that TCRdb kept. Clones are partly lost; checked studies trace under half to an unresolved V gene and leave the rest unexplained. For V, J and clone size, that table is used; D and trimming come from the DNA. Within this sample are 160,000 or so clones, with approximately 79% of them counted one time only. Around 8.1% of the sample is in the top ten clones.

Including cysteine and phenylalanine, the CDR3 has 15 amino acids. The retained sequence is limited to the CDR3, 45 bases, with the frame set at the first base. The CDR1 and CDR2 encoded by the germline V gene are SGHAT and FQNNGV. V gives up 5 bases and J gives up 5 bases, and the segment between their germline ends measures 18 bases. One collaborating source in Seattle enrolled patients while the patients were actively infected and followed the patients over time throughout the course of disease. Collaborating institutions collected whole blood in K2EDTA tubes following their own protocols. Collaborator samples were shipped for TCRbeta analysis as frozen whole blood, isolated PBMCs, or DNA extracted from either sample type.

The receptor's source is a woman in her sixties or seventies with COVID-19, enrolled during active disease. Rearrangement joined TRBV11-2 to TRBJ1-2, with the D gene not clear enough to name. What was sequenced was peripheral blood. The CDR3 region: CASSPARGEGYGYTF. The sequenced DNA: TGTGCCAGCAGCCCGGCCCGGGGAGAGGGTTATGGCTACACCTTC.